This T cell receptor (beta chain) was captured by sequencing in a study of cytomegalovirus exposure and HLA in healthy donors. Vbeta (60) and Jbeta (13) primers were used in the PCR. Libraries were prepared by immunoSEQ multiplex PCR; TCRdb keeps only in-frame clonotypes and omits some of them. The table lists 200,000 or so clones, roughly 87% of them singletons. CDR3 length: 18 amino acids. Germline assignment: CDR1 MNHEY and CDR2 SMNVEV (reference sequence). Unmatched junction bases numbered 4, after V lost 2 bases and J lost 0 bases. The clonotype was recovered from a girl under three years old in good health and CMV-seronegative. The rearrangement links TRBV27 to TRBJ2-6; 10 bases align to TRBD2. The sequenced material came from PBMCs. For the CDR3, the DNA is TGTGCCAGCAGTTTAAGGACTAGCGGACCCTCTGGGGCCAACGTCCTGACTTTC. This sequence encodes CASSLRTSGPSGANVLTF.